This T cell receptor (beta chain) emerged from a study of T-cell memory formation after mild COVID-19. General study findings and limits: Confirmation of SARS-CoV-2 specificity was lacking for second-wave clones peaking day 37. Clones contracting over day 15 to 85 were CD4/CD8 balanced, with later expanders leaning CD4+. Pre-infection memory carried some responding clones, suggesting that cross-reactive memory joined.

The CDR3 is 15 residues long. V was shortened by 4 bases and J by 4 bases, with 17 bases between the two germline ends. Per germline, CDR1 SGDLS and CDR2 YYNGEE. This clonotype came up a few times. As yet, its antigen is unknown. Researchers used 5'RACE with constant-segment primers to make TCR alpha and TCR beta cDNA libraries that carry sample barcodes and UMIs. TCRdb reprocessed the 5' RACE reads with MiXCR, giving one entry per CDR3 protein. The sample lists hundreds of thousands of distinct CDR3 sequences, 15% occurring once. The clonotype originates from an adult woman who had mild COVID-19 (a few samples of this study predate the infection). Cell type and time point are not known. This chain connects TRBV9 to TRBJ1-2, with a weak D call TRBD1 (5 bases). The sequencing sample was made of PBMCs or a T cell subset sorted from them (not recorded which). CDR3 nucleotides: TGTGCCAGCAGCCCATCCCCAGGGCAGGCCTATGGCTACACCTTC. This codes for CASSPSPGQAYGYTF.